This TCR beta chain appears in the sequencing data of a study of cytomegalovirus exposure and HLA in healthy donors listed by TCRdb under 2017. Concerning the study at large: According to an earlier analysis of several hundred of the donors, 150 million to 200 million T cells yielded 90 million to 140 million unique TCR beta sequences and approximately 280 Gb of sequence data. Alongside the repertoire data, information on donor age, sex, ethnicity and CMV serostatus was compiled. HLA typing covered class I and class II loci at four-digit resolution. Several DR-DQ haplotypes were handled as single units for association and clustering, since linkage in the cohort was strong. The study was designed to test whether signatures of past pathogen exposure could be identified by cataloging public T cell receptors. In the later analysis, no new phenotypic data were used to find candidate immune exposures; instead, reliance was placed on TCR beta sequences and their occurrence across donors. An earlier analysis of approximately 640 of the donors applied high-throughput TCR beta sequencing to assess whether each TCR beta V gene segment acted as functional or pseudogenic. To predict cytomegalovirus infection status, the study brought together high-throughput TCR immunosequencing, statistical association of individual TCRs with disease status, and machine learning. All discovery cohort repertoires had been generated on a single sequencing platform. In a later analysis, previously published TCR beta repertoires from 600 to 850 donors were re-analyzed and high-resolution HLA genotyping was added so that TCR occurrence patterns could be studied. On average, roughly 240,000 unique TCR beta nucleotide sequences were sequenced per donor among 350 to 400 genotyped donors of the cohort, with around 19% of those sequences being non-productive. The study used immunosequencing to profile the T cell repertoires of 670 or so subjects and linked those repertoires to cytomegalovirus serostatus. The number of typed donors differed by locus: about 620-640 for A, B, C, DRB1 and DQB1; some 500 for DQA1; 606 for DPA1; and some 430 for DPB1. Along with the approximately 620-subject first cohort, a separate validation cohort of approximately 110 different subjects was used. A later genetic analysis took genome-wide SNP genotypes for about 55% of the roughly 670 donors and used that subset as a discovery cohort. Of the approximately 370 genotyped donors, 81% were placed in the genetic ancestry cluster associated with self-reported Caucasian donors. An early release that covered several hundred HLA-typed donors contained about 300 gigabases of sequencing data and tens of millions of unique TCR sequences.

The cohort was made up of under 800 healthy bone marrow donors. All cohort members were sampled while nominally healthy, although unrecorded immune exposures were likely present. The donor tested CMV seropositive and was one of the 289 seropositive cohort members. Every donor gave a peripheral blood sample, and the peripheral blood mononuclear cells from that sample were used for TCR beta sequencing. The Qiagen DNeasy Blood Extraction Kit was used to extract genomic DNA from the blood cell samples. Receptor amplification or capture employed the immunoSEQ multiplex PCR assay. The multiplex PCR relied on a mix of 60 forward primers for TCR Vbeta segments and 13 reverse primers for TCR Jbeta segments. A multiplex PCR assay on genomic DNA amplified the CDR3 region of rearranged TCR beta genes. The amplified TCR beta libraries were sequenced on the Illumina HiSeq System as 87-base-pair reads. In the authors' own workflow: Across the 500 to 750 repertoires, a later analysis counted some 81 million unique TCR beta chains, around 10 million of which were shared by at least two donors. Raw reads were error-corrected and collapsed into unique sequences with a nearest-neighbor algorithm that merged closely related sequences to remove PCR and sequencing errors. V, D and J gene segments were assigned by aligning CDR3 sequences to IMGT reference sequences. For a sequence to be retained, a match of at least six nucleotides to both a V gene segment and a J gene segment was required. A rearrangement counted as productive if the CDR3 had no stop codons and remained in frame with V and J, and every other rearrangement counted as non-productive. Following IMGT convention, CDR3 was defined as the stretch from the second conserved V-encoded cysteine to the conserved J-encoded phenylalanine. The earlier analysis of about 590 of the donors excluded sequences that lacked an unambiguous match to a single V gene segment. In an earlier analysis of some 590 of the donors, a V segment was called functional when productive rearrangements were above 56.7%, and segregating when the standard deviation between donors exceeded 5%. A statistical classification framework was built for diagnosing cytomegalovirus status from the catalog of TCR beta chain sequences. V and J gene assignment, in a later analysis, came from comparing TCR nucleotide sequences with IMGT/GENE-DB human TR gene sequences. A later analysis assigned CDR3 sequences and most-parsimonious VDJ recombination scenarios with the TCRdist pipeline. In a later analysis, each TCR beta chain was defined by its CDR3 amino acid sequence together with its V-gene family, and reads without a unique V-gene family were excluded. To address suspected cross-contamination and a sequencing artifact, a later analysis removed approximately 590 highly shared, low-generation-probability nucleotide sequences. In a later analysis, a clonal expansion index for each public chain was calculated from normalized within-repertoire ranks of inferred template counts. Generation probabilities in a later analysis came from a VDJ recombination model fitted to out-of-frame rearrangements, and those results were checked against IGoR. In a later analysis, hypergeometric tests were used to score TCR-TCR, TCR-HLA and TCR-CMV co-occurrence, with a repertoire-size bias correction applied to TCR pairs. False discovery rates were estimated in a later analysis by permuting HLA or CMV assignments 20 times. A later analysis grouped co-occurring TCRs with DBSCAN, adding TCRdist sequence similarity when clustering within HLA-allele-positive subsets. For co-occurrence clustering, repertoires with fewer than 30,000 or more than 120,000 public chains were excluded, along with a handful of repertoires with anomalous nucleotide sharing. Held by TCRdb, this immuneACCESS table contains in-frame sequences only and omits some clones. Under half of the omission traces to an unresolved V gene where checked; the cause of the rest is unknown. The D gene and trimming were derived from the DNA, and the V and J assignments and clone size from that table. The sample contains roughly 120,000 clones, roughly 80% of them found a single time. Of the sample, 4.9% is held by the ten largest clones.

Reading the germline V gene (reference sequence) gives CDR1 LNHDA and CDR2 SQIVND. The CDR3 starts with the cysteine, ends with the phenylalanine, and has 16 residues. Kept here is only the CDR3 DNA, which spans 48 bases and is read in frame from base 1. The germline ends are 23 bases apart after V is trimmed by 9 bases and J by 2 bases. What the research found in general, with its limitations: Roughly uniform sequencing depth across donors was assumed in presence/absence analyses, although this assumption may not hold. At a false discovery rate of 0.05, a later analysis linked roughly 17,000 TCR beta sequences to specific HLA alleles. A further reported finding was that TCR beta sequences accurately predicted the HLA-A and HLA-B alleles for most subjects in the first cohort. This cohort had only TCR beta chains sequenced, and the lack of alpha or paired-chain data limited which features could be detected. The classifier was reported to diagnose cytomegalovirus status with high specificity and sensitivity in both the original cohort and the validation cohort. It was suggested by the authors that the approach could potentially be generalized to other disease states and immunological phenotypes. V-gene and J-gene trimming of TCR beta chains was associated with a missense DCLRE1C variant in a later genetic analysis, and the association was replicated in an independent cohort. Correlated functional status among segregating V segments might be attributable to linkage disequilibrium, but an unknown experimental factor could not be ruled out. A later analysis reported that several top co-occurrence clusters appeared linked to parvovirus B19, influenza, CMV and Epstein-Barr virus. About 17 rarely observed V segments, including chromosome 9 orphons, were excluded from the earlier analysis of approximately 600 of the donors because counts were too low. A later analysis found that most CMV-associated TCR beta chains appeared HLA-restricted, with HLA associations seemingly driven largely by CMV exposure. Most TCR sequences were observed very rarely across donors, whereas some public TCRs were present in many individuals. The study listed approximately 150 TCR beta chains as associated with cytomegalovirus. Broadly in line with IMGT annotations, most TCR beta V segments showed up in productive rearrangements about 87% or about 30% of the time in an earlier analysis of several hundred of the donors. Some IMGT-functional V segments, including TRBV6-2 and TRBV6-3, could not be told apart with the 87-base-pair reads, so those segments were excluded. When HLA alleles, especially DR and DQ, strongly co-occurred, attributing TCR associations to individual alleles was difficult. Compared with the roughly 700-donor mean, donors in an Asian-associated ancestry cluster had fewer N-insertions in productive TCRs, according to a later genetic analysis. Because some donors lacked HLA typing at each locus, the association tests relied only on the typed subset. According to a later analysis, TCR association rates differed among HLA loci, with DRB1 alleles showing the most associated TCRs and HLA-C alleles showing the fewest. CMV serostatus was the only immune exposure information available for the cohort. A later analysis found that HLA-associated TCR beta chains were more clonally expanded and had lower generation probabilities than equally common non-associated chains. In vitro tests confirmed that a few of the cytomegalovirus-associated TCR beta chains recognize cytomegalovirus antigens. A group of highly shared sequence variants was considered likely to be a technical artifact of the sequencing pipeline.

Details on this clone: No cognate antigen has been identified for it. Qualities for individual bases were not recorded, and no much larger clone is one base off.

The sequenced material came from PBMCs. The sequence joins TRBV19 to TRBJ2-7; possibly the D gene is TRBD1, per 6 matching bases. This receptor was obtained from a man aged 50-60 years in good health and CMV-seropositive. The nucleotide sequence is TGTGCCAGCACTACACAACCGGGACATATGACCTACGAGCAGTACTTC. Its protein reads: CASTTQPGHMTYEQYF.